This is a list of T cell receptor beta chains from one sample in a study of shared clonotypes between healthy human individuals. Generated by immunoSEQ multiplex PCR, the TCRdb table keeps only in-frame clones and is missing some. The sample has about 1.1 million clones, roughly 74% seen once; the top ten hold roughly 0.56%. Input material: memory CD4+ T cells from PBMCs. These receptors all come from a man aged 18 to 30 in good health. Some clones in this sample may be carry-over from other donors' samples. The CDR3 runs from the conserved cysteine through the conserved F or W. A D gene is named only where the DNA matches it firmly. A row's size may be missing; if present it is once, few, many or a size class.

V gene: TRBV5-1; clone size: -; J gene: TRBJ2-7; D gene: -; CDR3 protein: CASRTGTSSYEQYF; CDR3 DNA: TGCGCCAGCCGAACAGGGACCTCCTCCTACGAGCAGTACTTC
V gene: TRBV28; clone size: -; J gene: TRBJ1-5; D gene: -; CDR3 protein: CASSPGTQNQPQHF; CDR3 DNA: TGTGCCAGCAGTCCGGGGACACAAAATCAGCCCCAGCATTTT
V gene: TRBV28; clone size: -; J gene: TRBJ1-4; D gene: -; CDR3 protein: CASSLAGTNEKLFF; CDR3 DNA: TGTGCCAGCAGTTTGGCAGGAACTAATGAAAAACTGTTTTTT
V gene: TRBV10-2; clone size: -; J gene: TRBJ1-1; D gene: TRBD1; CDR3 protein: CASWGRNRGTEAFF; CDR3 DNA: TGCGCCAGCTGGGGGAGGAACAGGGGCACTGAAGCTTTCTTT
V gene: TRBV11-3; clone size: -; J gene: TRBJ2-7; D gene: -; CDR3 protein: CASSSRRGLEQYF; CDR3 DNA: TGTGCCAGCAGCTCTAGACGGGGGCTCGAGCAGTACTTC
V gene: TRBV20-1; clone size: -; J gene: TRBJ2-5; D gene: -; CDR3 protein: CSARLETQYF; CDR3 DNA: TGCAGTGCTCGATTGGAGACCCAGTACTTC
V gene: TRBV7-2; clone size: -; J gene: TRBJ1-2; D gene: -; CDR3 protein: CASSPSAASYGYTF; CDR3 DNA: TGTGCCAGCAGCCCCTCGGCGGCCTCCTATGGCTACACCTTC
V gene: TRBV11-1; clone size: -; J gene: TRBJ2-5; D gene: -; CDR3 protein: CASSSRQAQETQYF; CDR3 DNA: TGTGCCAGCAGCTCACGGCAGGCTCAAGAGACCCAGTACTTC
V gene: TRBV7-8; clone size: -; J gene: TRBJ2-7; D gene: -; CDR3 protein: CASSLRDEQYF; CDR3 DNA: TGTGCCAGCAGCTTAAGGGACGAGCAGTACTTC
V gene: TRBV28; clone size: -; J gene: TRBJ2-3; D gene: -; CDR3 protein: CASSLRPEMGSTDTQYF; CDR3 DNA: TGTGCCAGCAGTTTACGTCCCGAGATGGGATCCACAGATACGCAGTATTTT
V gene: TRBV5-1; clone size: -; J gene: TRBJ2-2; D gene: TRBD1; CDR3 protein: CASSLRTGGRENTGELFF; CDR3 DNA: TGCGCCAGCAGCTTGAGGACAGGGGGCCGCGAGAACACCGGGGAGCTGTTTTTT
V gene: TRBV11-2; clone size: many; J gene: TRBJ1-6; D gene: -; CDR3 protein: CASSPAVSSYNSPLHF; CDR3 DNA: TGTGCCAGCAGCCCGGCAGTGAGCTCCTATAATTCACCCCTCCACTTT
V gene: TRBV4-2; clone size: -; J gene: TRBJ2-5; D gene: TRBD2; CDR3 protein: CASTPGPSGIESETQYF; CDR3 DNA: TGTGCCAGCACCCCGGGGCCTAGCGGGATAGAGTCAGAGACCCAGTACTTC
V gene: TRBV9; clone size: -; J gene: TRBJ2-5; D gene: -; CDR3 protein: CASSPRGGFQETQYF; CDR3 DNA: TGTGCCAGCAGCCCCAGGGGTGGGTTCCAAGAGACCCAGTACTTC
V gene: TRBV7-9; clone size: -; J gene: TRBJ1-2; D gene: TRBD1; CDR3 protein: CASGTGGHGYTF; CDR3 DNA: TGTGCCAGCGGAACAGGGGGCCATGGCTACACCTTC
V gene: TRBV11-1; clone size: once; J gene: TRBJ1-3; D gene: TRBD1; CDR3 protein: CASSSGTGVYSGNTIYF; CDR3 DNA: TGTGCCAGCAGCTCCGGGACAGGGGTCTACTCTGGAAACACCATATATTTT
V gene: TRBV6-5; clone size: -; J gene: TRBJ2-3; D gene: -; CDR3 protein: CASRPPGTDTQYF; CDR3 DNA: TGTGCCAGCAGGCCACCCGGAACAGATACGCAGTATTTT
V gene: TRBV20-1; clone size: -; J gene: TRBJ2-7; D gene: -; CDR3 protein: CSAPNRYEQYF; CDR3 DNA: TGCAGTGCGCCTAACAGGTACGAGCAGTACTTC
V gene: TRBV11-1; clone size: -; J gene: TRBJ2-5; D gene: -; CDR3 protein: CASSLAGNQETQYF; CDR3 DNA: TGTGCCAGCAGCTTAGCGGGAAACCAAGAGACCCAGTACTTC
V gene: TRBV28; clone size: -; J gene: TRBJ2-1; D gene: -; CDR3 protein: CASKRGTYNEQFF; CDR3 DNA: TGTGCCAGCAAGAGGGGGACCTACAATGAGCAGTTCTTC
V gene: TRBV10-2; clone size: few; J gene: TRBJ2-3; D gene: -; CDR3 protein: CASREPTDTQYF; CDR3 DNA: TGCGCCAGCCGAGAGCCAACAGATACGCAGTATTTT
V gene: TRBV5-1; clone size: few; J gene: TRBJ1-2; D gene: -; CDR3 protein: CASTPEGGTLGYTF; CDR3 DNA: TGCGCCAGCACCCCCGAGGGGGGGACGCTAGGCTACACCTTC
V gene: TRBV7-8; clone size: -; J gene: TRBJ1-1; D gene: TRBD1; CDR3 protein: CASSKQGTNTEAFF; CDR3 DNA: TGTGCCAGCAGCAAACAGGGGACGAACACTGAAGCTTTCTTT
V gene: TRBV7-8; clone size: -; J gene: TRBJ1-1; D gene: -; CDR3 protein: CASSLAGGRNTEAFF; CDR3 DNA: TGTGCCAGCAGCTTAGCTGGGGGAAGGAACACTGAAGCTTTCTTT
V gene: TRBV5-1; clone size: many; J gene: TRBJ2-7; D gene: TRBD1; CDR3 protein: CASSLEGQPNSYEQYF; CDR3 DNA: TGCGCCAGCAGCTTGGAGGGACAGCCAAACTCCTACGAGCAGTACTTC
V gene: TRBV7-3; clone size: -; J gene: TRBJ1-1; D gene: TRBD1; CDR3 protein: CASSIHRGTEAFF; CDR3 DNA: TGTGCCAGCAGCATTCACAGGGGCACTGAAGCTTTCTTT
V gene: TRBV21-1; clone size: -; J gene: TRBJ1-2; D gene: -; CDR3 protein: CASSKGRGCNYGYTF; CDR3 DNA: TGTGCCAGCAGCAAAGGGAGGGGTTGCAACTATGGCTACACCTTC
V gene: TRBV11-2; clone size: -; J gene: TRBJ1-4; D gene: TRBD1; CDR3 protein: CASRPGTGQRITNEKLFF; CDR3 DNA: TGTGCCAGCAGGCCCGGGACAGGGCAAAGGATAACTAATGAAAAACTGTTTTTT
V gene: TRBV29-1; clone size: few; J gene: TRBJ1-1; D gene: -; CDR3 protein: CSVGRATGENTEAFF; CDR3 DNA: TGCAGCGTTGGAAGGGCCACAGGAGAGAACACTGAAGCTTTCTTT
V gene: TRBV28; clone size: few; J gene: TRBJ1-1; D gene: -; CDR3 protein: CASSPPWAEAFF; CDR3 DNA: TGTGCCAGCAGCCCCCCATGGGCTGAAGCTTTCTTT
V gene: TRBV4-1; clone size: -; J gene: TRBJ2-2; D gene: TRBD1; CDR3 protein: CASSQEQGTGELFF; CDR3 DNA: TGCGCCAGCAGCCAAGAACAGGGGACCGGGGAGCTGTTTTTT
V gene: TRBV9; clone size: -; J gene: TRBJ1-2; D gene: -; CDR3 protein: CASSTRDTLGGYTF; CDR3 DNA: TGTGCCAGCAGCACGCGGGACACCCTGGGGGGCTACACCTTC
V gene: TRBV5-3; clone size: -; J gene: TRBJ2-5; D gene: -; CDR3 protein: CARLSKDF; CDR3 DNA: TGTGCCAGACTCTCAAAGGACTTC
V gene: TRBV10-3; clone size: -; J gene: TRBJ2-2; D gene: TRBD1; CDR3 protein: CATGTGGTGELFF; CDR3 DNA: TGTGCCACGGGGACAGGGGGCACCGGGGAGCTGTTTTTT